This TCR beta chain was recorded in a study of shared clonotypes between healthy human individuals. V was pared by 5 bases and J by 7 bases, with 15 bases between. The CDR3 length is 14 residues. Germline CDR1 is SGHTA and CDR2 is FQGNSA. CD45RO-negative cells were positively selected for CCR7, leaving out terminally differentiated effector memory CD45RA+ cells. Overall study results and limits: The generation probabilities recorded for non-shared clonotypes fell below those of clonotypes shared by all four donors. Estimated richness was generally greater in naive than memory subsets. Between a handful of donors, naive CD4 clonotypes were shared at a level of about 5%.

As concerns this clone: Its antigen remains unidentified.

Deep level was the assay's run setting. Data came from immunoSEQ multiplex PCR; TCRdb stores just in-frame clones and leaves some out. The sample shows a few million clones, 93% of them seen only once. This clonotype was sampled from a young man in good health. Some clones in this sample may be carry-over from other donors' samples. The V gene is TRBV7-2, the J gene TRBJ2-1; no firm D call. Material for sequencing was naive CD8+ T cells from PBMCs. The CDR3 DNA follows: TGTGCCAGCAGCGGACGAGGAAGTGGAAATGAGCAGTTCTTC. Protein: CASSGRGSGNEQFF.